This T cell receptor (beta chain) came from a study of CD8 T cells in ankylosing spondylitis. Regarding the study as a whole: The study identified a TCR beta motif of seven or eight highly homologous variants that appeared characteristic of ankylosing spondylitis blood. In ankylosing spondylitis patients, matched synovial fluid reportedly showed significant enrichment of disease-linked clones.

Library preparation for TCR beta used quantitative 5'-RACE with molecular barcodes. TCRdb called the 5' RACE reads again in MiXCR, with one record for every CDR3 protein. Altogether 150,000 to 250,000 distinct CDR3 sequences are present, roughly 13% being singletons, with the ten largest covering more than 15%. The V gene end was trimmed by 0 bases and the J gene end by 4 bases; junction bases not matched to a gene: 6. The CDR3 sequence is 15 residues long. This clonotype was seen repeatedly, ten times or more. Its antigen is undetermined. This chain uses TRBV12-3 or TRBV12-4 with TRBJ2-7; the match to TRBD1 covers 7 bases. The sample consisted of blood, either unsorted or a sorted T cell fraction (not recorded which). The receptor was isolated from a male donor with ankylosing spondylitis or in good health (not recorded which). The CDR3 DNA is TGTGCCAGCAGTTTAGCCAGGGGGTTTGAATACGAGCAGTACTTC. Its translation: CASSLARGFEYEQYF.